This is a list of T cell receptor beta chains from one sample in a study of graft-versus-host responses after intestinal transplantation. Generated by immunoSEQ multiplex PCR, the TCRdb table keeps only in-frame clones and is missing some. Of some 100,000 clones listed, roughly 84% are singletons. These receptors' targets are unknown. This material consisted of unstimulated CD4+ T cells sorted from spleen or lymph node cells, taken before transplant. The receptors here all came from a human donor who was the organ donor for an intestinal transplant. Each CDR3 is given with its conserved first and last residue. A D gene is named only where the DNA matches it firmly. Where a row states a size, it is once, few, many or the class of an expanded clone; other rows omit it.

V: TRBV4-1
D: NA
size: NA
J: TRBJ1-6
CDR3: CASSQDRATPLHF
DNA: TGCGCCAGCAGCCAAGATAGGGCAACTCCCCTCCACTTT

V: TRBV13
D: NA
size: once
J: TRBJ1-2
CDR3: CASSLVLRGDYGYTF
DNA: TGTGCCAGCAGCCTGGTACTTAGGGGCGACTATGGCTACACCTTC

V: TRBV21-1
D: NA
size: few
J: TRBJ1-4
CDR3: CASSKVGTEDFFF
DNA: TGTGCCAGCAGCAAAGTAGGGACAGAGGACTTTTTTTTT

V: TRBV5-4
D: NA
size: NA
J: TRBJ1-6
CDR3: CASSLDSFGSYNSPLHF
DNA: TGTGCCAGCAGCTTAGACAGTTTCGGGTCCTATAATTCACCCCTCCACTTT

V: TRBV18
D: NA
size: NA
J: TRBJ2-7
CDR3: CASTSGQFSYEQYF
DNA: TGTGCCAGCACTTCGGGTCAGTTTTCCTACGAGCAGTACTTC

V: TRBV5-6
D: NA
size: few
J: TRBJ1-2
CDR3: CASSLTNYGYTF
DNA: TGTGCCAGCAGCTTGACTAACTATGGCTACACCTTC

V: TRBV30
D: TRBD1
size: NA
J: TRBJ2-7
CDR3: CAWSKGQYDEQYF
DNA: TGTGCCTGGAGTAAGGGACAGTATGACGAGCAGTACTTC

V: TRBV5-5
D: NA
size: few
J: TRBJ1-6
CDR3: CASSLGNSPLHF
DNA: TGTGCCAGCAGCTTAGGGAATTCACCCCTCCACTTT

V: TRBV10-3
D: NA
size: few
J: TRBJ1-1
CDR3: CAIRGYREGTEAFF
DNA: TGTGCCATCAGAGGATACAGGGAAGGCACTGAAGCTTTCTTT

V: TRBV30
D: TRBD2
size: NA
J: TRBJ2-5
CDR3: CAWRPGRGVLQETQYF
DNA: TGTGCCTGGAGGCCGGGGCGGGGGGTTTTGCAAGAGACCCAGTACTTC

V: TRBV4-3
D: TRBD1
size: few
J: TRBJ1-2
CDR3: CASSRGDRDYGYTF
DNA: TGCGCCAGCAGCCGAGGGGACAGAGACTATGGCTACACCTTC

V: TRBV5-1
D: TRBD1
size: NA
J: TRBJ2-7
CDR3: CASSLEGQGHYEQYF
DNA: TGCGCCAGCAGCTTGGAAGGACAGGGGCACTACGAGCAGTACTTC

V: TRBV7-3
D: NA
size: NA
J: TRBJ1-1
CDR3: CASSHGGHTEAFF
DNA: TGTGCCAGCAGCCATGGGGGTCACACTGAAGCTTTCTTT

V: TRBV6-1
D: NA
size: NA
J: TRBJ1-2
CDR3: CASSEGSYYGYTF
DNA: TGTGCCAGCAGTGAAGGCAGCTATTATGGCTACACCTTC

V: TRBV28
D: NA
size: few
J: TRBJ2-7
CDR3: CASSLEGGEQYF
DNA: TGTGCCAGCAGTTTAGAAGGGGGCGAGCAGTACTTC

V: TRBV11-2
D: NA
size: NA
J: TRBJ1-2
CDR3: CASSDDRNYGYTF
DNA: TGTGCCAGCAGCGATGACAGGAATTATGGCTACACCTTC

V: TRBV29-1
D: TRBD2
size: NA
J: TRBJ2-7
CDR3: CSVGPRLAGPLSSYEQYF
DNA: TGCAGCGTTGGACCGAGACTAGCGGGGCCCCTCTCTTCCTACGAGCAGTACTTC

V: TRBV30
D: TRBD2
size: few
J: TRBJ2-5
CDR3: CAWSGGSGTGVRAQYF
DNA: TGTGCCTGGAGTGGGGGGAGCGGGACGGGGGTACGGGCCCAGTACTTC

V: TRBV18
D: TRBD2
size: NA
J: TRBJ2-2
CDR3: CASSPPLGLAGDSGELFF
DNA: TGTGCCAGCTCACCACCGTTGGGACTAGCGGGGGATTCCGGGGAGCTGTTTTTT

V: TRBV28
D: NA
size: NA
J: TRBJ2-7
CDR3: CASTLGRNRYEQYF
DNA: TGTGCCAGCACCCTGGGCAGGAATAGGTACGAGCAGTACTTC

V: TRBV6-1
D: NA
size: NA
J: TRBJ1-5
CDR3: CASSEGSQPQHF
DNA: TGTGCCAGCAGTGAAGGGAGTCAGCCCCAGCATTTT

V: TRBV10-3
D: TRBD1
size: few
J: TRBJ1-2
CDR3: CAISESRGQYGYTF
DNA: TGTGCCATCAGTGAGTCCAGGGGGCAATATGGCTACACCTTC

V: TRBV30
D: TRBD2
size: NA
J: TRBJ2-3
CDR3: CAWRRLAGTDTQYF
DNA: TGTGCCTGGAGAAGACTAGCGGGGACCGATACGCAGTATTTT

V: TRBV7-9
D: NA
size: NA
J: TRBJ2-3
CDR3: CASSLRGGSLLYTDTQYF
DNA: TGTGCCAGCAGCTTAAGGGGGGGTAGTCTTCTTTACACAGATACGCAGTATTTT

V: TRBV4-1
D: NA
size: NA
J: TRBJ1-2
CDR3: CASRVNTENYGYTF
DNA: TGCGCCAGCAGGGTAAATACGGAGAACTATGGCTACACCTTC

V: TRBV25-1
D: NA
size: NA
J: TRBJ1-1
CDR3: CASSEPGHTNTEAFF
DNA: TGTGCCAGCAGTGAACCGGGACACACGAACACTGAAGCTTTCTTT

V: TRBV5-6
D: NA
size: NA
J: TRBJ1-4
CDR3: CASSLGLRDEKLFF
DNA: TGTGCCAGCAGCTTAGGACTTAGAGATGAAAAACTGTTTTTT

V: TRBV28
D: TRBD1
size: NA
J: TRBJ1-2
CDR3: CASSPPGQGLGYTF
DNA: TGTGCCAGCAGTCCGCCGGGACAGGGCTTGGGCTACACCTTC

V: TRBV10-3
D: NA
size: NA
J: TRBJ2-3
CDR3: CAISAGTRDTQYF
DNA: TGTGCCATCAGTGCAGGGACCCGAGATACGCAGTATTTT

V: TRBV10-3
D: NA
size: NA
J: TRBJ2-1
CDR3: CAIRIAPSIYNEQFF
DNA: TGTGCCATCAGGATTGCTCCTTCTATCTACAATGAGCAGTTCTTC

V: TRBV7-9
D: NA
size: NA
J: TRBJ2-3
CDR3: CASSPRKPGRNSTDTQYF
DNA: TGTGCCAGCAGCCCTAGGAAACCAGGGCGTAACAGCACAGATACGCAGTATTTT

V: TRBV30
D: NA
size: NA
J: TRBJ1-5
CDR3: CAWCLLSSRLRNQPQHF
DNA: TGTGCCTGGTGCCTATTAAGCTCGAGATTACGAAATCAGCCCCAGCATTTT

V: TRBV18
D: NA
size: NA
J: TRBJ2-7
CDR3: CASSPNRNPYEQYF
DNA: TGTGCCAGCTCACCGAACAGAAATCCATACGAGCAGTACTTC

V: TRBV12-5
D: TRBD1
size: NA
J: TRBJ2-1
CDR3: CASGLEGAKQFF
DNA: TGTGCTAGTGGTTTGGAGGGGGCTAAGCAGTTCTTC

V: TRBV27
D: TRBD1
size: few
J: TRBJ1-6
CDR3: CASRGEQGIPNSPLHF
DNA: TGTGCCAGCAGGGGCGAACAGGGGATTCCCAATTCACCCCTCCACTTT

V: TRBV19
D: NA
size: NA
J: TRBJ1-2
CDR3: CASSPSGYGYTF
DNA: TGTGCCAGTAGTCCCTCCGGCTATGGCTACACCTTC

V: TRBV28
D: NA
size: NA
J: TRBJ1-4
CDR3: CASSKTRGVNEKLFF
DNA: TGTGCCAGCAGTAAAACCAGGGGTGTGAATGAAAAACTGTTTTTT

V: TRBV27
D: TRBD1
size: NA
J: TRBJ1-2
CDR3: CASSPRQGQGYTF
DNA: TGTGCCAGCAGTCCTCGACAGGGACAGGGCTACACCTTC

V: TRBV6-5
D: NA
size: NA
J: TRBJ2-7
CDR3: CASRKSPRGSYEQYF
DNA: TGTGCCAGCAGAAAGTCCCCTCGGGGCTCCTACGAGCAGTACTTC

V: TRBV20-1
D: NA
size: once
J: TRBJ1-4
CDR3: CSASPPEKLFF
DNA: TGCAGTGCTAGTCCCCCTGAAAAACTGTTTTTT

V: TRBV4-1
D: TRBD1
size: NA
J: TRBJ1-2
CDR3: CASSQPDRESNYGYTF
DNA: TGCGCCAGCAGCCAACCTGACAGGGAATCTAACTATGGCTACACCTTC

V: TRBV6-5
D: NA
size: NA
J: TRBJ2-7
CDR3: CASSYSGGVSSYEQYF
DNA: TGTGCCAGCAGTTACTCTGGCGGGGTCAGCTCCTACGAGCAGTACTTC

V: TRBV7-9
D: NA
size: NA
J: TRBJ2-6
CDR3: CASSPPWGREVRGANVLTF
DNA: TGTGCCAGCAGCCCCCCCTGGGGCAGGGAGGTGCGGGGGGCCAACGTCCTGACTTTC

V: TRBV5-1
D: TRBD1
size: NA
J: TRBJ1-4
CDR3: CASSPDPGQGREKLFF
DNA: TGCGCCAGCAGCCCGGACCCGGGACAGGGTCGTGAAAAACTGTTTTTT

V: TRBV19
D: TRBD1
size: NA
J: TRBJ1-5
CDR3: CASSRGLGNQPQHF
DNA: TGTGCCAGTAGCAGGGGGCTCGGCAATCAGCCCCAGCATTTT

V: TRBV28
D: TRBD1
size: NA
J: TRBJ1-2
CDR3: CASSPPGTGGGYTF
DNA: TGTGCCAGCAGCCCTCCCGGGACAGGGGGGGGGTACACCTTC